One T cell receptor (beta chain) is described in this entry. Its antigen is not known. The record originates from a study of T cells in Graves' hyperthyroidism and ophthalmopathy. There are 13 residues in the CDR3. The V gene lost 1 base and the J gene lost 14 bases, with 20 bases spanning the gap. Germline V gene sequence: CDR1 DFQATT, CDR2 SNEGSKA (reference sequence). Study-level findings and limits: Ophthalmopathy was distinguished from stable hyperthyroidism by 13 V-J signatures. In blood, most of the thyroid clonotypes expanded above 0.001 were also present.

The CDR3 regions of TCR beta were amplified from RNA transcripts. When the TCR CDR3 underwent first-round RT-PCR, the HTBI primer set was used. One entry per CDR3 protein, called by TCRdb with MiXCR from the multiplex PCR reads. This sample yields approximately 520,000 distinct CDR3 sequences, of which around 22% are seen a single time; about 10% belongs to the top ten. The sample consisted of blood. The gene calls are TRBV20-1 and TRBJ1-2; D may be TRBD1 (5 bases). This receptor was taken from a woman aged 25 to 45 with Graves' ophthalmopathy. The CDR3 sequence: CSARALPGTLQTF. Here the CDR3 DNA reads TGCAGTGCTAGAGCGCTACCGGGGACCTTACAAACCTTC.